This TCR beta chain appears in the sequencing data of a study of molecular identifiers for immune sequencing clone quantification. For this clonotype: What it recognizes is unknown.

Trimming cost V 5 bases and J 5 bases, with 24 bases left between them. This CDR3 is 17 amino acids long. Germline loops: CDR1 SGHTA, CDR2 FQGNSA. Study-level points and caveats: Jurkat TCR RNA from one cell was spiked into approximately 1 million naive cells, and it was reportedly detectable there.

TCRdb re-analysed the PCR reads in MiXCR, keeping a single row per CDR3 protein. The sample shows hundreds of thousands of distinct CDR3 sequences, 24% of them seen only once. Sequenced sample: naive CD8+ T cells from blood, with Jurkat cell RNA spiked in. The sample's subset: FACS-sorted CD8+CD4-CCR7+CD45RA+ naive T cells. This chain connects TRBV7-2 to TRBJ1-2; D unresolved. The sequence was obtained from a human donor in good health. Some libraries in this study had Jurkat cell RNA spiked in. Here the CDR3 DNA reads TGTGCCAGCAGCCCCTTCATTGGGCCGCAATCGGGATATGGCTACACCTTC. Translation gives CASSPFIGPQSGYGYTF.